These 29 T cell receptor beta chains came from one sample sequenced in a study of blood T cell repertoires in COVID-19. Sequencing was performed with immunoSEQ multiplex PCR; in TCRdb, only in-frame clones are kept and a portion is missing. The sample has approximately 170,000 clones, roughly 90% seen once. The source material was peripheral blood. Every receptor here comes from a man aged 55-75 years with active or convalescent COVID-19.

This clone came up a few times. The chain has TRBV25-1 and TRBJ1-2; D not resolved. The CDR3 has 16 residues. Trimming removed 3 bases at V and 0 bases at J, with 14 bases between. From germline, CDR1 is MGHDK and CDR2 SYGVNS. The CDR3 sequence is CASSESGRAPNYGYTF. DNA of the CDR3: TGTGCCAGCAGTGAGTCGGGGAGGGCCCCTAACTATGGCTACACCTTC.

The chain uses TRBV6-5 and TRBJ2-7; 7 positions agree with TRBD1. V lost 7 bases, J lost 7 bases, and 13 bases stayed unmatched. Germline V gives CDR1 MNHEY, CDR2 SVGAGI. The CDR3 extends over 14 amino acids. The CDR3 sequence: CASTALGTAREQYF. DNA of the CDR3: TGTGCCAGCACCGCTCTCGGGACAGCGCGTGAGCAGTACTTC.

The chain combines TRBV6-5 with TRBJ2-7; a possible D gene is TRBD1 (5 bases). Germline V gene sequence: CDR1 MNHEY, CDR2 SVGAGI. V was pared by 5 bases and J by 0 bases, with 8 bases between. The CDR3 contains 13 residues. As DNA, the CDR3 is TGTGCCAGCAGTCGCAGGGACTCCTACGAGCAGTACTTC. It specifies CASSRRDSYEQYF.

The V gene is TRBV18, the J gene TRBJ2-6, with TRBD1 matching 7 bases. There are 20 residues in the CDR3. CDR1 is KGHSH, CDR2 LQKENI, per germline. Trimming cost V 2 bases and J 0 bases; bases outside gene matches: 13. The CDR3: CASSPDRETRSGSGANVLTF. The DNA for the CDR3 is TGTGCCAGCTCACCAGACAGGGAGACGAGGTCGGGCTCTGGGGCCAACGTCCTGACTTTC.

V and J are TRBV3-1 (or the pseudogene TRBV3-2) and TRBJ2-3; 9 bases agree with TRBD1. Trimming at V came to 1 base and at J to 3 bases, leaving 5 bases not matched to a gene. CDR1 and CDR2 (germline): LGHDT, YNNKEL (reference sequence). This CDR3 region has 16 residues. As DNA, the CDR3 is TGTGCCAGCAGCCAAGCGGGACAGGGATCGACAGATACGCAGTATTTT. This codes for CASSQAGQGSTDTQYF.

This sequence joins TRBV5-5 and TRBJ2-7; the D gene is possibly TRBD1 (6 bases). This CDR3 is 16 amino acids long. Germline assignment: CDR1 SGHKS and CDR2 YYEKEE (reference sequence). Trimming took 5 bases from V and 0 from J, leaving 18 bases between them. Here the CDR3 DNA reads TGTGCCAGCAGTCGGACCGGACAGAGTCTCTCCTACGAGCAGTACTTC. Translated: CASSRTGQSLSYEQYF. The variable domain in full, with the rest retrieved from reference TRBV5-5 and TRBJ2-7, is DAGVTQSPTHLIKTRGQQVTLRCSPISGHKSVSWYQQVLGQGPQFIFQYYEKEERGRGNFPDRFSARQFPNYSSELNVNALLLGDSALYLCASSRTGQSLSYEQYFGPGTRLTVT.

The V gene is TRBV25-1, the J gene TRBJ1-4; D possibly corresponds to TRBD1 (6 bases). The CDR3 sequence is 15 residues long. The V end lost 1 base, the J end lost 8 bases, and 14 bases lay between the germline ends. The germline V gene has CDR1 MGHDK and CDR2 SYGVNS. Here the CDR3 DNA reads TGTGCCAGCAGTGAATTTGTACAGGGCGAGGAAAAACTGTTTTTT. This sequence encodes CASSEFVQGEEKLFF.

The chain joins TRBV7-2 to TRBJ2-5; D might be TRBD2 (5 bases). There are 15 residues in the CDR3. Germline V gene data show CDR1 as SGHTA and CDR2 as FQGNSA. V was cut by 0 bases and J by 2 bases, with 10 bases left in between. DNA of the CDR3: TGTGCCAGCAGCTTAGCGTGGAGGAGACAAGAGACCCAGTACTTC. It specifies CASSLAWRRQETQYF.

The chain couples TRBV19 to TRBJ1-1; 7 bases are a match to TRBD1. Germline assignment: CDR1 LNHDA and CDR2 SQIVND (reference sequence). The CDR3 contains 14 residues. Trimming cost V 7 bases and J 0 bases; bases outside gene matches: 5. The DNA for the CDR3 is TGTGCCAGTACAGGGGGGCCCCTGAACACTGAAGCTTTCTTT. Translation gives CASTGGPLNTEAFF.

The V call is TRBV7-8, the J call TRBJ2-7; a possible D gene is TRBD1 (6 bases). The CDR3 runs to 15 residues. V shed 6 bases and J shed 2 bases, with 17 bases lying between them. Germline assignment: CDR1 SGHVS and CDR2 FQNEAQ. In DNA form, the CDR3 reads TGTGCCAGCAGAAAAGAGGGGGTAGGGGCCTACGAGCAGTACTTC. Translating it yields CASRKEGVGAYEQYF.

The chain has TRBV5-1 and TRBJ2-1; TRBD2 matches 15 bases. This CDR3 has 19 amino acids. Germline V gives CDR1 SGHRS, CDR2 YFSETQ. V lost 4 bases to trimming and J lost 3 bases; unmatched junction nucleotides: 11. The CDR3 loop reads CASSRGLAGGSVLYNEQFF. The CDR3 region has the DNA TGCGCCAGCAGCAGAGGACTAGCGGGAGGGTCCGTCCTCTACAATGAGCAGTTCTTC.

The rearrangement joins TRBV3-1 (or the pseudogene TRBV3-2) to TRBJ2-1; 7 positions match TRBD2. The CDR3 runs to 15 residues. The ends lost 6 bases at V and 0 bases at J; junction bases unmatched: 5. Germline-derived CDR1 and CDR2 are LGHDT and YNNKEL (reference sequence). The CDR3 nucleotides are TGTGCCAGCAGAGCTAGCGGCAGCTCCTACAATGAGCAGTTCTTC. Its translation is CASRASGSSYNEQFF.

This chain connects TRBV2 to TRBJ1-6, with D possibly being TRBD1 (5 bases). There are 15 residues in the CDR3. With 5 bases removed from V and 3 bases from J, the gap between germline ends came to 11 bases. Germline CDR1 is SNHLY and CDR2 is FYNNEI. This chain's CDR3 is CASSPDSHYNSPLHF. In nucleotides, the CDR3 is TGTGCCAGCAGTCCCGACAGCCACTATAATTCACCCCTCCACTTT.

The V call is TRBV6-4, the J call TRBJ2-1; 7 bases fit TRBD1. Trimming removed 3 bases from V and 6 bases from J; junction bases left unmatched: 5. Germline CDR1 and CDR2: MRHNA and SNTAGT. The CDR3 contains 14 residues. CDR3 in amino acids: CASSEDRASNEQFF. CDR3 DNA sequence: TGTGCCAGCAGTGAAGACAGGGCGTCCAATGAGCAGTTCTTC.

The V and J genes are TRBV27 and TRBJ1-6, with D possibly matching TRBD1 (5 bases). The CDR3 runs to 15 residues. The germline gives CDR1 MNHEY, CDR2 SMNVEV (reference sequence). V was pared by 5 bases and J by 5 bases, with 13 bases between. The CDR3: CASSPSWGDNSPLHF. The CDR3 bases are TGTGCCAGCAGTCCTTCGTGGGGGGATAATTCACCCCTCCACTTT.

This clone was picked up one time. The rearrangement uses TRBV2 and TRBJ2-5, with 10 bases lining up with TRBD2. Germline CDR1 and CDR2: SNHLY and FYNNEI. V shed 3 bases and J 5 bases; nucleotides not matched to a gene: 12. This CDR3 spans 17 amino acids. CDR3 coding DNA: TGTGCCAGCAGTGAGTCTAGCGGGGGCATCCTCCAGGAGACCCAGTACTTC. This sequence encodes CASSESSGGILQETQYF.

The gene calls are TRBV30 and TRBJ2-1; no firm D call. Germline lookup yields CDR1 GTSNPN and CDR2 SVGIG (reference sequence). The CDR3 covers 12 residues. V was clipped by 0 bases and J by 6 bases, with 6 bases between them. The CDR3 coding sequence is TGTGCCTGGAGTGTCTTGCGCAATGAGCAGTTCTTC. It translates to CAWSVLRNEQFF.

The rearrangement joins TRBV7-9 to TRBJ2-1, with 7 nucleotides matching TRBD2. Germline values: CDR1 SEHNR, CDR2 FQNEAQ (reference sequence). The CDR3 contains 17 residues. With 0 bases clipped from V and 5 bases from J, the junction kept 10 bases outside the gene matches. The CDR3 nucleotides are TGTGCCAGCAGCTTAGCGGGAAGAGCGGGATTCGACAATGAGCAGTTCTTC. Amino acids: CASSLAGRAGFDNEQFF. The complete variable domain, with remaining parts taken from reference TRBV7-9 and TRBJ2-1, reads DTGVSQNPRHKITKRGQNVTFRCDPISEHNRLYWYRQTLGQGPEFLTYFQNEAQLEKSRLLSDRFSAERPKGSFSTLEIQRTEQGDSAMYLCASSLAGRAGFDNEQFFGPGTRLTVL.

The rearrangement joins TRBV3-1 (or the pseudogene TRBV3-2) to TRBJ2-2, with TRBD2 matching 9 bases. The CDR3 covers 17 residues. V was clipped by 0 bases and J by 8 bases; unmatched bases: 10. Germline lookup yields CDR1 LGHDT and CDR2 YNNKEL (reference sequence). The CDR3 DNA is TGTGCCAGCAGCCAAGATAGGGGTAGCGGGAGAGTTGGGGAGCTGTTTTTT. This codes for CASSQDRGSGRVGELFF.

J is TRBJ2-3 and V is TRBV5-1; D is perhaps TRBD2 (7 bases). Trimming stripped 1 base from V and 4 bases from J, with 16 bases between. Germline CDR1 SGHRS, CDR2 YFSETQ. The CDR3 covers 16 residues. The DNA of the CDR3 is TGCGCCAGCAGCTTGTATGGGGGGGCCTTAGCAGATACGCAGTATTTT. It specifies CASSLYGGALADTQYF. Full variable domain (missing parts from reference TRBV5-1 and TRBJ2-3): KAGVTQTPRYLIKTRGQQVTLSCSPISGHRSVSWYQQTPGQGLQFLFEYFSETQRNKGNFPGRFSGRQFSNSRSEMNVSTLELGDSALYLCASSLYGGALADTQYFGPGTRLTVL.

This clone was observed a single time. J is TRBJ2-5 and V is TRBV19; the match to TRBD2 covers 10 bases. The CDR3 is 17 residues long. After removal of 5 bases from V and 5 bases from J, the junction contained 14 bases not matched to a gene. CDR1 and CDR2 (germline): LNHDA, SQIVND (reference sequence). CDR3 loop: CASSVVAGGFSGETQYF. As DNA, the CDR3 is TGTGCCAGTAGTGTGGTAGCGGGGGGTTTTAGTGGCGAGACCCAGTACTTC.

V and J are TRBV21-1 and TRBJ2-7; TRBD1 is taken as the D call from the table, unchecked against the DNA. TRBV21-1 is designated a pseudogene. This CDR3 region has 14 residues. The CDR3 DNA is TGTGCCAGCAGCAAAAGACAGGCAACCTACGAGCAGTACTTC. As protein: CASSKRQATYEQYF.

The DNA for the CDR3 is TGCGCCAGCAGCTTGATCTCAGGGGACTACGAGCAGTACTTC. As protein: CASSLISGDYEQYF. V and J are TRBV5-1 and TRBJ2-7; a possible D gene is TRBD1 (6 bases). This CDR3 comprises 14 residues. V lost 1 base, J lost 3 bases, and 11 bases lay in between. Germline V lookup: CDR1 SGHRS, CDR2 YFSETQ.

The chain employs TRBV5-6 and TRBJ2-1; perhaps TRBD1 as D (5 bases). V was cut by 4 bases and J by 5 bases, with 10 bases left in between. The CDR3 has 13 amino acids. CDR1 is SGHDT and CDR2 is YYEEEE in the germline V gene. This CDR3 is CASSLDTNNEQFF. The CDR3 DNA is TGTGCCAGCAGCCTGGACACTAACAATGAGCAGTTCTTC.

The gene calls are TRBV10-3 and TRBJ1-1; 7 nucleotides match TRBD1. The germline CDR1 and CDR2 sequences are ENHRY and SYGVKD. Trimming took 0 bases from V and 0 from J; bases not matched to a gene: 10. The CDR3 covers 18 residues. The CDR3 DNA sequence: TGTGCCATCAGTGAGTCGGCACAGGGGAGTCCAATGAACACTGAAGCTTTCTTT. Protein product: CAISESAQGSPMNTEAFF.

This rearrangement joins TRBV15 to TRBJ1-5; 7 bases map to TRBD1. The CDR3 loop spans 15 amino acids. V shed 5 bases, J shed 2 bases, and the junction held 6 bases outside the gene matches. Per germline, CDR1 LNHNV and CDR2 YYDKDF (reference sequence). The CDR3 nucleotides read TGTGCCACCAGCTCCTACAGGGGCGGCAATCAGCCCCAGCATTTT. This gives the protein CATSSYRGGNQPQHF. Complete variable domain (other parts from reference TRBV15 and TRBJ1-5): DAMVIQNPRYQVTQFGKPVTLSCSQTLNHNVMYWYQQKSSQAPKLLFHYYDKDFNNEADTPDNFQSRRPNTSFCFLDIRSPGLGDTAMYLCATSSYRGGNQPQHFGDGTRLSIL.

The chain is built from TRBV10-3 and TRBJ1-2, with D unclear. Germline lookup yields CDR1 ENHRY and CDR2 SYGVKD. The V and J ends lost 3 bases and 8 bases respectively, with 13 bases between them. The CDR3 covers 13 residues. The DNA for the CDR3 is TGTGCCATCAGTGACCCCGACAATTACGGCTACACCTTC. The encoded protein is CAISDPDNYGYTF.

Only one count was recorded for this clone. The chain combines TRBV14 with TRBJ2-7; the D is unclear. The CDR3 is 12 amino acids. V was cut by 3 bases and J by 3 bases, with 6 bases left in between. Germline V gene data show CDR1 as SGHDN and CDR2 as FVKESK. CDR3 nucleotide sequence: TGTGCCAGCAGCCAGTTCAGCTACGAGCAGTACTTC. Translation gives CASSQFSYEQYF.

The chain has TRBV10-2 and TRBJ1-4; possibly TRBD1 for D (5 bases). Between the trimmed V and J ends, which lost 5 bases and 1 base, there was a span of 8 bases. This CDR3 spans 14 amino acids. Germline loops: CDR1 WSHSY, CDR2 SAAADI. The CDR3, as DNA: TGCGCCAGCAGTCTGACAGTAACTAATGAAAAACTGTTTTTT. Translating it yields CASSLTVTNEKLFF.